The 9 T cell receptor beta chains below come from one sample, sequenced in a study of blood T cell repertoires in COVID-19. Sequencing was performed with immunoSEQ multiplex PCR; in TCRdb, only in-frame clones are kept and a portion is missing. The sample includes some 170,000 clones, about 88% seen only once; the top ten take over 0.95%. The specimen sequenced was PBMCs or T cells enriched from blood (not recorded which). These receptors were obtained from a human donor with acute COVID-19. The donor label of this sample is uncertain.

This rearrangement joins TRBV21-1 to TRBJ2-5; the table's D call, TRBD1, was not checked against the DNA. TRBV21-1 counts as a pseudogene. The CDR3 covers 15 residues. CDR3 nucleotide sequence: TGTGCCATCTGGGGATGGGGCCTCTCCCAAGAGACCCAGTACTTC. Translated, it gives CAIWGWGLSQETQYF.

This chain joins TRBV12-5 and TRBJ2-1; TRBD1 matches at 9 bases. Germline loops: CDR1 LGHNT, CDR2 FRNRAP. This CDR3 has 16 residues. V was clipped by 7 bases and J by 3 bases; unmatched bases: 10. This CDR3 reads CASALLPGQGYNEQFF. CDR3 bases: TGTGCTAGTGCCCTACTTCCGGGACAGGGCTACAATGAGCAGTTCTTC.

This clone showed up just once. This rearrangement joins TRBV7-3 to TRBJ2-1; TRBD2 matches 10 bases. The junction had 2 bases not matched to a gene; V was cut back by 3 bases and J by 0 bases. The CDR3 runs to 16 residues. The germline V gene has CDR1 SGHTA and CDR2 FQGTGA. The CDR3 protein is CASSLSGGVSYNEQFF. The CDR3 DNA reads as TGTGCCAGCAGCTTGAGCGGGGGGGTCTCCTACAATGAGCAGTTCTTC.

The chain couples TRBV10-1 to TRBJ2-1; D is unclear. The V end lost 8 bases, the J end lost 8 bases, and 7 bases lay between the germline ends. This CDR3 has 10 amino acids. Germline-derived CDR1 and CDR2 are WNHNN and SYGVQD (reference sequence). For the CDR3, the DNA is TGCGCCAGCCCCCTCGATGAGCAGTTCTTC. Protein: CASPLDEQFF.

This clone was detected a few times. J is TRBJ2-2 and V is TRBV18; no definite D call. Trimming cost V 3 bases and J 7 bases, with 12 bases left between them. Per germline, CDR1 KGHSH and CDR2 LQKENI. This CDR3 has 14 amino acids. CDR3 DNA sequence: TGTGCCAGCTCACCCTGGATAGAGGACGGGGAGCTGTTTTTT. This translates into CASSPWIEDGELFF.

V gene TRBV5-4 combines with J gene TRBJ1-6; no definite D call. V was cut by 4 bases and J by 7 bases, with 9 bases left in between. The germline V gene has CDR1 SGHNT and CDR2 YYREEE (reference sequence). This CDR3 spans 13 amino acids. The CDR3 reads CASSGGPNSPLHF. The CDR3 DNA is TGTGCCAGCAGCGGAGGCCCCAATTCACCCCTCCACTTT.

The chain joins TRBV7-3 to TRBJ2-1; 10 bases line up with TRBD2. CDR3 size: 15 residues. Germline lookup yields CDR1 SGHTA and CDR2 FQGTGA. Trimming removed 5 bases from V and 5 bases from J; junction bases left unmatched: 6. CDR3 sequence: CASSRSGGAHNEQFF. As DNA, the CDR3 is TGTGCCAGCAGCCGGAGCGGGGGGGCCCACAATGAGCAGTTCTTC.

The CDR3 here is CASSQDNGGSYGYTF. CDR3 DNA: TGCGCCAGCAGCCAAGATAACGGGGGGTCCTATGGCTACACCTTC. This chain connects TRBV4-1 to TRBJ1-2; the D gene is possibly TRBD1 (5 bases). CDR3 length: 15 amino acids. V lost 0 bases and J lost 4, with 12 bases in between. CDR1 and CDR2 (germline): MGHRA, YSYEKL.

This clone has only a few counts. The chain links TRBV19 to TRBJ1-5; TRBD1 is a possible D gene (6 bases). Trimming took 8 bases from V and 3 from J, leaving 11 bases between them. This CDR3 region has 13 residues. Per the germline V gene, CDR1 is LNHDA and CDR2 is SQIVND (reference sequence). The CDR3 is CASEDSDNQPQHF. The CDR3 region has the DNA TGTGCCAGTGAGGACAGTGACAATCAGCCCCAGCATTTT. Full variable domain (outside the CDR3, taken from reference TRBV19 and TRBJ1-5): DGGITQSPKYLFRKEGQNVTLSCEQNLNHDAMYWYRQDPGQGLRLIYYSQIVNDFQKGDIAEGYSVSREKKESFPLTVTSAQKNPTAFYLCASEDSDNQPQHFGDGTRLSIL.